This T cell receptor beta chain was sequenced during a study of cytomegalovirus exposure and HLA in healthy donors. Study-level information: There were 350 to 450 genotyped donors. Of these, 75% to 90% fell in the genetic ancestry cluster associated with self-reported Caucasian donors. Study conclusions and caveats: Specific recognition of CMV antigens was confirmed in vitro for three chains (all CMV-associated). Being indistinguishable, some V segments were excluded, TRBV6-2 and TRBV6-3 among them.

Germline lookup yields CDR1 MNHEY and CDR2 SVGAGI. The CDR3 is 14 amino acids. As concerns this clone: The target antigen is unknown. Compared with germline, one end of the junction differs, possibly owing to a read error. Other nucleotide sequences in the sample specify the same CDR3.

The PCR employed 60 Vbeta primers together with 13 Jbeta primers. The protocol was immunoSEQ multiplex PCR, while the TCRdb copy is restricted to in-frame clones and leaves out a portion. In the table there are roughly 100,000 clones, about 79% of which are singletons. The gene calls are TRBV6-5 and TRBJ1-6; 9 nucleotides line up with TRBD1. The source of this sequence is a male donor in good health and CMV-seropositive. Sequenced sample: PBMCs. CDR3: CASGGTGNNSPLHF. The CDR3 coding sequence is TGTGCCAGCGGTGGGACAGGGAACAATTCCCCCCTCCACTTT.